The entry below gives a single T cell receptor beta chain sequence along with its context. The antigen this receptor binds is unknown. Base qualities are not provided; no much larger clone lies one nucleotide away. The sample is drawn from a study of patients and donors after allogeneic stem cell transplantation (dated by TCRdb to 2018 to 2020). As encoded in the germline V gene, CDR1 is SGHRS while CDR2 is YFSETQ. Reading from cysteine to phenylalanine, the CDR3 counts 20 amino acids. Only the CDR3 DNA is retained, 60 bases long and in frame from the first base. Trimming removed 2 bases from V and 0 bases from J, leaving 27 bases between the germline ends. Libraries were prepared through RT-PCR. The run used a NextSeq 550. The public reads were reanalyzed by TCRdb: fastp trimming at Q25, MiXCR alignment, in-frame beta chains only. Entries that share a CDR3 protein sequence are merged under the most common genes and DNA. This sample comprises fewer than 75,000 distinct CDR3 sequences, roughly 14% of them detected only once. Of the sample, around a third is held by the ten largest clones.

The sequenced material came from blood, either unsorted or a sorted T cell fraction (not recorded which). Recombination linked TRBV5-1 to TRBJ2-7, with TRBD2 as a weak D call on 5 bases. The receptor was isolated from a human donor who was either an allogeneic HSCT recipient or a stem cell or donor lymphocyte infusion donor (not recorded which). It is not recorded whose cells these are; they may come from a transplant donor. The base sequence is TGCGCCAGCAGCTTTATACCTGTTGCCCGGGAATCGGCGAGCTCCTACGAGCAGTACTTC. Translated, this is CASSFIPVARESASSYEQYF.